This T cell receptor (beta chain) originates from a study of cytomegalovirus exposure and HLA in healthy donors. The PCR used 60 Vbeta and 13 Jbeta primers. Assay: immunoSEQ multiplex PCR; the TCRdb copy retains only in-frame clones and omits some. The sample consists of approximately 160,000 clones, 80% to 85% of them appearing once. Overall study results and limits: In a later analysis, the majority of CMV-associated beta chains seemingly showed HLA restriction. Later on, an analysis showed TCR association rates differing by HLA locus, with DRB1 the most and HLA-C the fewest. In an earlier analysis, in roughly 600 donors, most V segments appeared productive either ~87% or ~30% of the time.

Remarks on this clone: Its target is unknown.

Germline loops: CDR1 LGHNT, CDR2 FRNRAP. The CDR3 has 15 residues. V lost 5 bases to trimming and J lost 6 bases; unmatched junction nucleotides: 9. The chain employs TRBV12-5 and TRBJ2-1, with 8 positions matching TRBD2. The TCR sequence derives from a human donor in good health. The sample comprised PBMCs. The CDR3 DNA is TGTGCTAGTGGTCCTACGGGGGGGCCCCCCAATGAGCAGTTCTTC. Residues: CASGPTGGPPNEQFF.